What follows describes a single TCR beta chain. What it binds is not known. This entry comes from a study of resident and recirculating memory T cells in vitiligo. Background on the study: The samples were homogenized without cell sorting before genomic DNA extraction. Study-wide results and limits: TCR sequences were not conserved across biopsy sites or patients.

Generated by immunoSEQ multiplex PCR, the TCRdb table keeps only in-frame clones and is missing some. In the table there are tens of thousands of clones, approximately 93% of which are singletons. The germline V gene has CDR1 MNHNY and CDR2 SVGAGI (reference sequence). J lost 5 bases, V lost 6 bases, and 6 bases had no gene match. This CDR3 has 13 residues. The J gene is TRBJ1-1, the V gene TRBV6-6; 7 bases fit TRBD1. The origin of this receptor is a male donor with vitiligo. Sequences were obtained from blood. CDR3 loop: CASRPQGSTEAFF. CDR3 DNA: TGTGCCAGCAGACCACAGGGGTCGACTGAAGCTTTCTTT.